The 19 T cell receptor beta chains given below trace back to one sample, sequenced in a study of shared clonotypes between healthy human individuals. Assay used: immunoSEQ multiplex PCR; TCRdb lists only in-frame clones, some missing. The sample consists of 780,000 or so clones, approximately 72% of them appearing once. Sample: memory CD4+ T cells sorted from blood. Subset here: CD45RA-negative fraction. The receptors were gathered from a woman aged 30 to 39 in good health.

The J gene is TRBJ2-1, the V gene TRBV27, with D perhaps TRBD2 (6 bases). Trimming took off 0 bases at V and 3 bases at J, with 12 bases between the two ends. The germline CDR1 and CDR2 sequences are MNHEY and SMNVEV (reference sequence). This CDR3 comprises 16 residues. The CDR3 DNA is TGTGCCAGCAGTTTATCGGGGCGGGACGTCTACAATGAGCAGTTCTTC. Translated: CASSLSGRDVYNEQFF.

The chain carries TRBV28 and TRBJ2-1; D gene ambiguous. The CDR3 has 16 residues. The germline CDR1 and CDR2 sequences are MDHEN and SYDVKM. Trimming stripped 6 bases from V and 0 bases from J, with 15 bases between. The CDR3 loop reads CASSSPSPSSYNEQFF. DNA of the CDR3: TGTGCCAGCAGCTCACCCTCTCCAAGCTCCTACAATGAGCAGTTCTTC.

This rearrangement joins TRBV14 to TRBJ1-1; D not certain. CDR3 length: 14 amino acids. Germline CDR1 SGHDN, CDR2 FVKESK. V was pared by 4 bases and J by 1 base, with 10 bases between. The CDR3 DNA is TGTGCCAGCAGCCCGAGGGCTACGAACACTGAAGCTTTCTTT. This translates into CASSPRATNTEAFF.

The chain is built from TRBV4-2 and TRBJ2-2; possibly TRBD2 for D (6 bases). Trimming pared 1 base from V and 4 bases from J, leaving 16 bases between. Germline-derived CDR1 and CDR2 are LGHNA and YNFKEQ. The CDR3 runs 17 residues. The CDR3 DNA reads TGTGCCAGCAGCCAAGTAAAGGCGATCGGGGGCACCGGGGAGCTGTTTTTT. This gives the protein CASSQVKAIGGTGELFF.

This chain uses TRBV29-1 with TRBJ2-3; tentative D call: TRBD2 (5 bases). Germline V gives CDR1 SQVTM, CDR2 ANQGSEA. Trimming cost V 3 bases and J 1 base, with 14 bases left between them. This CDR3 has 15 amino acids. The CDR3 protein is CSVDISGSGTDTQYF. The CDR3 DNA sequence: TGCAGCGTTGATATTTCGGGATCGGGCACAGATACGCAGTATTTT.

This clone was detected only a few times. The rearrangement joins TRBV23-1 to TRBJ1-5, with unresolved D. TRBV23-1 is treated as an ORF (open reading frame) with a function not yet certain. Trimming took off 4 bases at V and 2 bases at J, with 6 bases between the two ends. This CDR3 region has 13 residues. CDR3 protein: CASSRVGNQPQHF. The CDR3 nucleotides read TGCGCCAGCAGTCGGGTGGGCAATCAGCCCCAGCATTTT.

DNA for the CDR3: TGTGCCAGCAGCACCGGACAGGTCCGAAACACCATATATTTT. Amino acids: CASSTGQVRNTIYF. The chain is built from TRBV5-8 and TRBJ1-3; 7 nucleotides line up with TRBD1. V lost 4 bases and J lost 5; bases outside the gene matches: 6. The CDR3 loop spans 14 amino acids. Per germline, CDR1 SGHTS and CDR2 YDEGEE.

V is TRBV6-6 and J is TRBJ2-3; 16 bases align to TRBD2. CDR3 size: 16 residues. V lost 8 bases and J lost 1; bases outside the gene matches: 3. Germline V lookup: CDR1 MNHNY, CDR2 SVGAGI (reference sequence). CDR3 in DNA: TGTGCCAGCGGGACTAGCGGGAGGGCCGGCACAGATACGCAGTATTTT. Translating it yields CASGTSGRAGTDTQYF.

This clone was observed at least ten times. The chain couples TRBV7-2 to TRBJ2-7; the match to TRBD2 covers 9 bases. The junction had 10 bases not matched to a gene; V was cut back by 5 bases and J by 2 bases. The CDR3 runs to 16 residues. The germline CDR1 and CDR2 sequences are SGHTA and FQGNSA. As DNA, the CDR3 is TGTGCCAGCAGCCAAGGTGCGGGAGGGAGAGCCTACGAGCAGTACTTC. It encodes CASSQGAGGRAYEQYF.

The genes are TRBV18 and TRBJ1-5; no clear D gene. CDR3 size: 15 residues. Germline V lookup: CDR1 KGHSH, CDR2 LQKENI. Trimming removed 2 bases at V and 2 bases at J, with 10 bases between. The CDR3 spells CASSPGEGRNQPQHF. CDR3 nucleotides: TGTGCCAGCTCACCAGGTGAGGGCCGCAATCAGCCCCAGCATTTT.

The gene calls are TRBV5-6 and TRBJ1-2; D may be TRBD1 (6 bases). V was clipped by 4 bases and J by 1 base, with 14 bases between them. This CDR3 contains 15 residues. Germline loops: CDR1 SGHDT, CDR2 YYEEEE. The CDR3 protein is CASSNNRDVNYGYTF. The CDR3 DNA is TGTGCCAGCAGCAATAACAGGGATGTTAACTATGGCTACACCTTC. Full variable domain (missing parts from reference TRBV5-6 and TRBJ1-2): DAGVTQSPTHLIKTRGQQVTLRCSPKSGHDTVSWYQQALGQGPQFIFQYYEEEERQRGNFPDRFSGHQFPNYSSELNVNALLLGDSALYLCASSNNRDVNYGYTFGSGTRLTVV.

This clone was recorded a few times. V usage is TRBV5-1 and J usage is TRBJ2-7; the match to TRBD1 covers 8 bases. CDR3 length equals 15 residues. Germline lookup yields CDR1 SGHRS and CDR2 YFSETQ. V lost 0 bases to trimming and J lost 3 bases; unmatched junction nucleotides: 5. CDR3 nucleotides: TGCGCCAGCAGCTTGGACGGGACAGGTTACTACGAGCAGTACTTC. Its protein is CASSLDGTGYYEQYF.

The chain recombines TRBV6-5 with TRBJ1-1, with D maybe TRBD1 (5 bases). The germline CDR1 and CDR2 sequences are MNHEY and SVGAGI. The CDR3 is 15 amino acids. Trimming removed 4 bases from V and 2 bases from J, with 14 bases in between. CDR3 residues: CASSLNYRTNTEAFF. The CDR3 DNA reads TGTGCCAGCAGTTTGAATTACAGGACCAACACTGAAGCTTTCTTT.

The chain couples TRBV28 to TRBJ2-5; D may be TRBD1 (6 bases). V was shortened by 3 bases and J by 2 bases, with 13 bases between the two germline ends. This CDR3 contains 15 residues. Germline V gene data show CDR1 as MDHEN and CDR2 as SYDVKM. The DNA for the CDR3 is TGTGCCAGCAGTTTCCAACAGGGCCCGCAAGAGACCCAGTACTTC. Translating gives CASSFQQGPQETQYF.

This clone showed up just a few times. The chain is built from TRBV25-1 and TRBJ2-1; D gene uncertain. Per the germline V gene, CDR1 is MGHDK and CDR2 is SYGVNS. V was pared by 10 bases and J by 4 bases, with 17 bases between. The CDR3 is made up of 14 amino acids. The CDR3: CAIEWATAYNEQFF. CDR3 DNA: TGTGCCATCGAATGGGCCACCGCTTACAATGAGCAGTTCTTC.

This chain joins TRBV14 and TRBJ2-2, with 8 positions matching TRBD2. The trim removed 0 bases at V and 3 bases at J, leaving 6 bases unmatched. Germline V CDR1 and CDR2: SGHDN, FVKESK. There are 17 residues in the CDR3. The CDR3 DNA reads as TGTGCCAGCAGCCAAGAACGTCTAGCGGGTTACACCGGGGAGCTGTTTTTT. This sequence encodes CASSQERLAGYTGELFF.

The chain uses TRBV29-1 and TRBJ2-3; D may be TRBD2 (6 bases). V lost 1 base to trimming and J lost 1 base, with 9 bases between them. The germline V gene has CDR1 SQVTM and CDR2 ANQGSEA. The CDR3 runs to 14 residues. CDR3 in amino acids: CSVEAGLGTDTQYF. CDR3 DNA: TGCAGCGTTGAAGCGGGACTCGGCACAGATACGCAGTATTTT.

In DNA form, the CDR3 reads TGTGCCAGCAGCCCCACGGCGGGTATGACAGATACGCAGTATTTT. Protein: CASSPTAGMTDTQYF. This chain uses TRBV5-4 with TRBJ2-3, with D possibly matching TRBD2 (5 bases). CDR3 length equals 15 residues. The V end lost 4 bases, the J end lost 3 bases, and 15 bases lay between the germline ends. Per the germline V gene, CDR1 is SGHNT and CDR2 is YYREEE (reference sequence).

The J gene is TRBJ2-1, the V gene TRBV6-5, with D possibly matching TRBD2 (6 bases). This CDR3 spans 11 amino acids. Trimming took off 4 bases at V and 9 bases at J, with 7 bases between the two ends. Germline CDR1 and CDR2: MNHEY and SVGAGI. As DNA, the CDR3 is TGTGCCAGCAGTTCCGGGGGTGAGCAGTTCTTC. It yields the protein CASSSGGEQFF.